The following is a TCR beta chain sequence with its context. Its matching antigen is unknown. The data were taken from a study of T cell responses to AZD1222 COVID-19 vaccine. Study-wide background: The study pooled second doses at about 4 or about 12 weeks. Study-wide results and limits: Among the donors, most were white British and more were female, and clonal diversity was possibly underestimated. Repertoire collection took place solely once the T cell response had peaked.

TCRdb's copy holds only in-frame clones and misses some; the assay was immunoSEQ multiplex PCR. The sample carries 130,000 to 150,000 clones, about 90% recorded once. The CDR3 is made up of 13 amino acids. Deletions cut 5 bases from V and 5 bases from J, with 13 bases between. Per germline, CDR1 SGHVS and CDR2 FQNEAQ. The receptor was isolated from an adult in good health. V usage is TRBV7-8 and J usage is TRBJ2-7; possibly TRBD1 for D (5 bases). This material consisted of peripheral blood, taken on day 0 of AZD1222 vaccination. The chain's CDR3 is CASSTRVPHEQYF. CDR3 DNA sequence: TGTGCCAGCAGCACCAGGGTTCCCCACGAGCAGTACTTC.